The 25 T cell receptor beta chains presented below share a single source sample, sequenced in a study of blood T cell repertoires in COVID-19. Clones were read by immunoSEQ multiplex PCR, and TCRdb kept only the in-frame ones, dropping some. The sample includes 490,000 or so clones, approximately 86% seen only once; the top ten take approximately 8%. Sequenced: PBMCs or T cells enriched from blood (not recorded which). These receptors were taken from a woman aged 60-70 years who had recovered from COVID-19.

The J gene is TRBJ2-2, the V gene TRBV4-2; no reliable D call. The CDR3 covers 16 residues. Germline-derived CDR1 and CDR2 are LGHNA and YNFKEQ. Trimming took off 0 bases at V and 4 bases at J, with 12 bases between the two ends. In DNA form, the CDR3 reads TGTGCCAGCAGCCAAGATATGGGCTGGGCCACCGGGGAGCTGTTTTTT. Translation: CASSQDMGWATGELFF.

The genes are TRBV3-1 (or the pseudogene TRBV3-2) and TRBJ2-1; a weak D match, TRBD1 (6 bases). There are 14 residues in the CDR3. The germline V gene has CDR1 LGHDT and CDR2 YNNKEL (reference sequence). V lost 4 bases to trimming and J lost 2 bases, with 9 bases between them. The CDR3 sequence is CASSLQGTYNEQFF. CDR3 DNA: TGTGCCAGCAGCCTACAGGGAACCTACAATGAGCAGTTCTTC.

The CDR3 region has the DNA TGTGCCATCAGGAAGACTAGCGGGGGCCTAGATACGCAGTATTTT. Its protein is CAIRKTSGGLDTQYF. The J gene is TRBJ2-3, the V gene TRBV10-3; 12 bases align to TRBD2. CDR1 is ENHRY and CDR2 is SYGVKD in the germline V gene. This CDR3 region has 15 residues. Trimming cost V 6 bases and J 5 bases; bases outside gene matches: 6.

The V and J genes are TRBV5-6 and TRBJ1-1; 9 bases agree with TRBD1. Germline assignment: CDR1 SGHDT and CDR2 YYEEEE. The CDR3 length is 17 residues. J gave up 1 base and V 6 bases, and 13 bases lay outside the gene matches. The CDR3 DNA sequence: TGTGCCAGCATCCCCACGGACAGGGGCAATTGGAACACTGAAGCTTTCTTT. It is translated as CASIPTDRGNWNTEAFF.

The CDR3 DNA is TGTGCCAGCAGCAGCCCCCACAGAGCAACTAATGAAAAACTGTTTTTT. Encoded protein: CASSSPHRATNEKLFF. The chain recombines TRBV21-1 with TRBJ1-4; the table's D gene call, TRBD1, was not cross checked with the DNA. TRBV21-1 counts as a pseudogene. CDR3 size: 16 residues.

The genes are TRBV5-6 and TRBJ1-2, with 9 positions matching TRBD1. CDR1 and CDR2 from the germline V gene are SGHDT and YYEEEE. This CDR3 region has 17 residues. Trimming cost V 3 bases and J 3 bases; bases outside gene matches: 12. The CDR3 nucleotides are TGTGCCAGCAGCTCGACAGGGGGTTGGATGTCGGACTATGGCTACACCTTC. This codes for CASSSTGGWMSDYGYTF.

V is TRBV11-2 and J is TRBJ2-1, with 7 bases aligning to TRBD1. Trimming at V came to 5 bases and at J to 3 bases, leaving 4 bases not matched to a gene. From germline, CDR1 is SGHAT and CDR2 FQNNGV. This CDR3 contains 14 residues. For the CDR3, the DNA is TGTGCCAGCAGCCCCGGGACAGTCTACAATGAGCAGTTCTTC. It specifies CASSPGTVYNEQFF.

The gene calls are TRBV5-4 and TRBJ2-7, with D maybe TRBD2 (5 bases). The CDR3 sequence is 13 residues long. Trimming removed 1 base from V and 6 bases from J, with 11 bases in between. From germline, CDR1 is SGHNT and CDR2 YYREEE (reference sequence). The CDR3 nucleotides are TGTGCCAGCAGCTTGCACAGCCGGGGCGAGCAGTACGTC. Encoded protein: CASSLHSRGEQYV.

The chain employs TRBV5-1 and TRBJ2-7; D remains ambiguous. Germline V gene sequence: CDR1 SGHRS, CDR2 YFSETQ. There are 13 residues in the CDR3. Trimming left V 5 bases short and J 4 bases short, with 13 bases between. DNA of the CDR3: TGCGCCAGCAGTGCCCCGCAGGCATACGAGCAGTACTTC. It encodes CASSAPQAYEQYF.

The table lists this clone with a few counts. The V call is TRBV3-1 (or the pseudogene TRBV3-2), the J call TRBJ2-3, with TRBD2 identical over 8 bases. Germline-derived CDR1 and CDR2 are LGHDT and YNNKEL (reference sequence). This CDR3 is built from 13 residues. With V trimmed by 6 bases and J by 1 base, 0 bases remained unmatched. DNA of the CDR3: TGTGCCAGCAGTAGCGGGGGCACAGATACGCAGTATTTT. Amino acids: CASSSGGTDTQYF.

The genes are TRBV28 and TRBJ1-5; a weak D match, TRBD1 (5 bases). V was clipped by 6 bases and J by 2 bases, with 14 bases between them. The CDR3 consists of 15 residues. Germline V gene sequence: CDR1 MDHEN, CDR2 SYDVKM. The CDR3 DNA reads as TGTGCCAGCAGGCGGACATTAATGGGCAATCAGCCCCAGCATTTT. It yields the protein CASRRTLMGNQPQHF.

The chain employs TRBV18 and TRBJ1-3, with 8 positions matching TRBD1. CDR1 KGHSH and CDR2 LQKENI come from the germline V gene. With V trimmed by 3 bases and J by 8 bases, 6 bases remained unmatched. This CDR3 spans 14 amino acids. CDR3 sequence: CASSPTRGPYTIYF. CDR3 sequence (DNA): TGTGCCAGCTCACCGACCAGGGGGCCTTACACCATATATTTT.

The rearrangement joins TRBV25-1 to TRBJ2-7; tentatively, D is TRBD2 (6 bases). Germline V gene lookup returns CDR1 MGHDK and CDR2 SYGVNS. The CDR3 consists of 15 residues. Trimming shortened V by 0 bases and J by 2 bases, and 11 bases separated the two germline ends. CDR3 region: CASSEYHGGTYEQYF. The CDR3 DNA reads TGTGCCAGCAGTGAATATCATGGAGGGACCTACGAGCAGTACTTC.

This clone was found once. The J gene is TRBJ1-2, the V gene TRBV24-1; D remains ambiguous. The CDR3 has 14 amino acids. CDR1 is KGHDR and CDR2 is SFDVKD in the germline V gene. V lost 6 bases and J 3 bases, leaving 13 bases between the germline ends. The CDR3 DNA sequence: TGTGCCACCAGTCCAGAGGGCAGACACTATGGCTACACCTTC. Its translation is CATSPEGRHYGYTF.

V gene TRBV5-8 combines with J gene TRBJ1-5; 8 nucleotides agree with TRBD1. Germline CDR1 is SGHTS and CDR2 is YDEGEE. This CDR3 is built from 12 residues. V was pared by 5 bases and J by 8 bases, with 3 bases of the junction left unmatched. The CDR3 sequence: CASSLQGEPQHF. CDR3 bases: TGTGCCAGCAGTTTACAGGGGGAGCCCCAGCATTTT. Together with reference TRBV5-8 and TRBJ1-5, the CDR3 gives the full variable domain: EAGVTQSPTHLIKTRGQQATLRCSPISGHTSVYWYQQALGLGLQFLLWYDEGEERNRGNFPPRFSGRQFPNYSSELNVNALELEDSALYLCASSLQGEPQHFGDGTRLSIL.

The genes are TRBV29-1 and TRBJ1-2, with 7 bases lining up with TRBD1. The CDR3 loop spans 14 amino acids. Trimming removed 6 bases from V and 0 bases from J; junction bases left unmatched: 7. CDR1 and CDR2 (germline): SQVTM, ANQGSEA. The CDR3 nucleotides are TGCAGCGTGGGGACAGCTTCGTCTAACTATGGCTACACCTTC. Its translation is CSVGTASSNYGYTF.

The genes are TRBV2 and TRBJ2-1; D unclear. Germline CDR1 is SNHLY and CDR2 is FYNNEI. The CDR3 is 11 residues long. The V end was cut by 8 bases, the J end by 6 bases, with 8 bases between. The CDR3 is CASEKFNEQFF. In DNA form, the CDR3 reads TGTGCCAGCGAGAAGTTCAATGAGCAGTTCTTC.

The CDR3 sequence is CASSQEWGTQETQYF. In nucleotides, the CDR3 is TGTGCCAGCAGCCAAGAGTGGGGGACTCAAGAGACCCAGTACTTC. The genes are TRBV3-1 (or the pseudogene TRBV3-2) and TRBJ2-5, with a weak D call TRBD2 (6 bases). CDR1 and CDR2 from the germline V gene are LGHDT and YNNKEL (reference sequence). The CDR3 is 15 amino acids. Trimming took 0 bases from V and 2 from J, leaving 10 bases between them.

The CDR3, as DNA: TGCACTGGGGGGGGAGAGACCCAGTACTTC. Translated: CTGGGETQYF. V gene TRBV29-1 combines with J gene TRBJ2-5, with 7 nucleotides matching TRBD2. Germline CDR1 reads SQVTM; CDR2 reads ANQGSEA. The CDR3 covers 10 residues.

The J gene is TRBJ2-5, the V gene TRBV7-8; a possible D gene is TRBD2 (6 bases). Trimming left V 3 bases short and J 5 bases short, with 13 bases between. CDR1 and CDR2 from the germline V gene are SGHVS and FQNEAQ. The CDR3 extends over 14 amino acids. CDR3 sequence reads: CASSFYRDWETQYF. The CDR3 coding sequence is TGTGCCAGCAGCTTTTATAGGGACTGGGAGACCCAGTACTTC.

This clone came up a few times. The chain couples TRBV11-3 to TRBJ1-1, with TRBD1 identical over 7 bases. In germline, CDR1 is SGHNT, CDR2 YENEEA. Trimming at V came to 6 bases and at J to 0 bases, leaving 7 bases not matched to a gene. The CDR3 length is 15 residues. The CDR3 loop reads CASSRQGGLNTEAFF. Written as DNA, the CDR3 is TGTGCCAGCAGTCGCCAGGGGGGCCTGAACACTGAAGCTTTCTTT. Combining the CDR3 with reference TRBV11-3 and TRBJ1-1 gives the whole variable domain EAGVVQSPRYKIIEKKQPVAFWCNPISGHNTLYWYLQNLGQGPELLIRYENEEAVDDSQLPKDRFSAERLKGVDSTLKIQPAELGDSAVYLCASSRQGGLNTEAFFGQGTRLTVV.

V usage is TRBV19 and J usage is TRBJ2-7; 9 bases agree with TRBD2. Trimming cost V 5 bases and J 5 bases; bases outside gene matches: 4. This CDR3 is built from 13 residues. Germline CDR1 reads LNHDA; CDR2 reads SQIVND (reference sequence). CDR3 in amino acids: CASSRTSVDEQYF. The DNA for the CDR3 is TGTGCCAGTAGTCGGACTAGCGTCGACGAGCAGTACTTC.

The chain is built from TRBV2 and TRBJ2-5; the D gene is possibly TRBD1 (5 bases). CDR1 and CDR2 from the germline V gene are SNHLY and FYNNEI. The ends were cut back, 5 bases at V and 0 bases at J, with 10 bases in the middle. This CDR3 region has 14 residues. The CDR3 spells CASSMGQDQETQYF. CDR3 nucleotides: TGTGCCAGCAGTATGGGGCAAGACCAAGAGACCCAGTACTTC. The variable domain in full, completed from reference TRBV2 and TRBJ2-5, reads EPEVTQTPSHQVTQMGQEVILRCVPISNHLYFYWYRQILGQKVEFLVSFYNNEISEKSEIFDDQFSVERPDGSNFTLKIRSTKLEDSAMYFCASSMGQDQETQYFGPGTRLLVL.

This chain links TRBV24-1 with TRBJ1-5; D perhaps matches TRBD1 (6 bases). Trimming left V 4 bases short and J 6 bases short, with 12 bases between. The V gene's germline CDR1 is KGHDR and CDR2 SFDVKD. The CDR3 spans 14 residues. Here the CDR3 DNA reads TGTGCCACCAGTGAAGGGGGGGCATCTCAGCCCCAGCATTTT. Its protein is CATSEGGASQPQHF.

This clone appeared a single time. The chain links TRBV30 to TRBJ2-6; the match to TRBD1 covers 9 bases. The CDR3 consists of 17 residues. Germline CDR1 and CDR2: GTSNPN and SVGIG (reference sequence). The junction had 8 bases not matched to a gene; V was cut back by 5 bases and J by 0 bases. The CDR3 here is CAWSGTGTLSGANVLTF. CDR3 coding DNA: TGTGCCTGGTCCGGGACAGGGACTCTCTCTGGGGCCAACGTCCTGACTTTC.